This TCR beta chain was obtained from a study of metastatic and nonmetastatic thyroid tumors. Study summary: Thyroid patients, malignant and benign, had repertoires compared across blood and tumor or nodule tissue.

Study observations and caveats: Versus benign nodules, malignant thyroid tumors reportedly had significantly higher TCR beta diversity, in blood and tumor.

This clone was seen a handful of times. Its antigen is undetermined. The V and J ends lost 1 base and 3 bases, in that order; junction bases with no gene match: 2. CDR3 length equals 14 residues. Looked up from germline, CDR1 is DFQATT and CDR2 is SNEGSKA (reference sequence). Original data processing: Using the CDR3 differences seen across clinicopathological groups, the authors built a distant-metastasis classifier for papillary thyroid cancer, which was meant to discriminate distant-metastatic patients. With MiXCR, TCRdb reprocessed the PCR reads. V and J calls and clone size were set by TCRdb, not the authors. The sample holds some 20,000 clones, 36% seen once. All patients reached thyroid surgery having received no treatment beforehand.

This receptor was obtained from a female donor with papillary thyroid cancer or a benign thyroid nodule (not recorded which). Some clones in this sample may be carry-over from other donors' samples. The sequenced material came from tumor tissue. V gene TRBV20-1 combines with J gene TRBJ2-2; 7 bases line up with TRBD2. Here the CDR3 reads CSARVGGDTGELFF. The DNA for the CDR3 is TGCAGTGCTAGAGTTGGGGGGGACACCGGGGAGCTGTTTTTT.